The present TCR beta chain was sequenced within a study of regulatory T cells in long-lasting Graves disease. On the study more broadly: Positivity for TSH receptor antibodies plus over 5 years of antithyroid drugs meant persistent Graves' disease.

Study conclusions and caveats: Newly diagnosed Graves' patients exceeded persistent ones in TCR diversity.

According to the study, TCR beta libraries were built with iRepertoire HTBI primers and CDR3-region Arm-PCR. TCRdb reprocessed the multiplex PCR reads with MiXCR, giving one entry per CDR3 protein. The sample comprises approximately 290,000 distinct CDR3 sequences, 22% of which are singletons, and more than 50% rests with the top ten. This CDR3 has 15 residues. CDR1 and CDR2 from the germline V gene are KGHDR and SFDVKD. Time point of the sample: persistent/refractory GD, antithyroid drugs over 5 years with positive TRAb. After RNA was extracted from PBMCs, the TCR library was made from it. Points on this clonotype: Its target is not known. The junction does not match germline at one end; this may be a read error.

The receptor was derived from a female donor with Graves disease. The sequences come from peripheral blood mononuclear cells (PBMCs), collected when the disease was refractory, from a patient treated with antithyroid drugs. The V and J genes are TRBV24-1 and TRBJ2-1; 7 bases agree with TRBD1. The CDR3 reads CATSDSGQISDEQLF. For the CDR3, the DNA is TGTGCCACCAGTGATTCGGGACAGATCAGCGATGAGCAGCTCTTC.